The 3 T cell receptor beta chains below come from one sample, sequenced in a study of blood T cell repertoires in COVID-19. Sequenced by immunoSEQ multiplex PCR; TCRdb stores in-frame clones only, minus some. The top ten hold roughly 3% of the sample, which has some 260,000 clones, 82% seen once. Sequencing was done on a sample of peripheral blood. The receptors shown here come from a woman aged 18-29 years with acute or convalescent COVID-19.

V gene TRBV11-2 combines with J gene TRBJ2-7; D is unresolved. The germline V and J ends were trimmed by 1 base and 6 bases, with 13 bases remaining between them. This CDR3 has 14 amino acids. In germline, CDR1 is SGHAT, CDR2 FQNNGV. Written as DNA, the CDR3 is TGTGCCAGCAGCTTAGGTTTGGTGTCGGGCGAGCAGTACTTC. This sequence encodes CASSLGLVSGEQYF. The variable domain in full, completed from reference TRBV11-2 and TRBJ2-7, reads EAGVAQSPRYKIIEKRQSVAFWCNPISGHATLYWYQQILGQGPKLLIQFQNNGVVDDSQLPKDRFSAERLKGVDSTLKIQPAKLEDSAVYLCASSLGLVSGEQYFGPGTRLTVT.

This clone was detected only once. No DNA is shown, since the ends of the CDR3 on it are uncertain; the CDR3 is the one TCRdb lists. This chain links TRBV12-3 or TRBV12-4 with TRBJ2-7; no check of the table's D call, TRBD2, against the DNA was made. The CDR3 is 12 amino acids in total, end residues counted. CDR3 in amino acids: CASSFASGTGYF.

V is TRBV6-2 or TRBV6-3 and J is TRBJ2-3; 12 bases fit TRBD2. Germline loops: CDR1 MNHEY, CDR2 SVGEGT. J lost 4 bases, V lost 2 bases, and 7 bases had no gene match. The CDR3 is 17 residues long. The CDR3 nucleotides are TGTGCCAGCAGTTACGCGTTCCTAGCGGGAGGGGCAGATACGCAGTATTTT. It translates to CASSYAFLAGGADTQYF.